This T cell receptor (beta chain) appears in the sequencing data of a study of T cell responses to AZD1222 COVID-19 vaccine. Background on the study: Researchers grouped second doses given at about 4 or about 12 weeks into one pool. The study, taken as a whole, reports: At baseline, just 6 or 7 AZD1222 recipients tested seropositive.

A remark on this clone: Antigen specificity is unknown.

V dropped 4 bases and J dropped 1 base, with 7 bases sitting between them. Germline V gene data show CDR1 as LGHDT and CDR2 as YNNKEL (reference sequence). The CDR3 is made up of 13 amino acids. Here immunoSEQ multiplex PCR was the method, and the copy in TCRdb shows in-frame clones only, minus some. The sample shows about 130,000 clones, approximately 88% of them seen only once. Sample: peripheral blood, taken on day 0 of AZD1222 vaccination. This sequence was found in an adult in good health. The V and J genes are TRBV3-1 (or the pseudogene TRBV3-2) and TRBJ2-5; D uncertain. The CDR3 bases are TGTGCCAGCAGCCCGATGGTCCAAGAGACCCAGTACTTC. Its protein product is CASSPMVQETQYF.